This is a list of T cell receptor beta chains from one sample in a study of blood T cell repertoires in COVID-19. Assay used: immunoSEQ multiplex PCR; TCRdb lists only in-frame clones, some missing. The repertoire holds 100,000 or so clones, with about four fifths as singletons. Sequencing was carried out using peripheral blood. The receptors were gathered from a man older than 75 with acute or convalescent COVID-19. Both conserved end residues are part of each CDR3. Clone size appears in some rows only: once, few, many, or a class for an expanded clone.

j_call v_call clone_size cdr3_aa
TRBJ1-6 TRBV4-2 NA CASSQDPGRLNSPLHF
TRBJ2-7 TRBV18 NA CASSPGTGAYEQYF
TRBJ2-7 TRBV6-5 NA CASTTGGSSYEQYF
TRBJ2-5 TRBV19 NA CASRDRGLETQYF
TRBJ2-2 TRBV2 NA CASSQQLTGELFF
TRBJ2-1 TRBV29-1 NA CSVIPGTSGKYNEQFF
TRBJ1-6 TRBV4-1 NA CASSQEGTGGSSPLHF
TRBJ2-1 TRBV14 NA CASSQAERLAGSSYNEQFF
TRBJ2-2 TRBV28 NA CASSSPTSGNTGELFF
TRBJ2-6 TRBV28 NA CASRLVLGNSGANVLTF
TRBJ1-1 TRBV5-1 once CASSLYQGQNTEAFF
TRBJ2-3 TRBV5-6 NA CASSRTGGDTQYF
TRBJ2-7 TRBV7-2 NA CASSHSGRDPYEQYF
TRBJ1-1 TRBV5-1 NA CASIRDSNTEAFF
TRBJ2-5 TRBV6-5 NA CASAEYRGQETQYF
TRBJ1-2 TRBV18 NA CASSPLGTGTNYGYTF
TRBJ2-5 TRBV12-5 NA CASGLGGEETQYF
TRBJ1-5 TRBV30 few CAWSVLTVGYSNQPQHF
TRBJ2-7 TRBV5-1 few CASSAVEGHEQYF
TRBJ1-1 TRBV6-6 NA CASSYPIRQSEAFF
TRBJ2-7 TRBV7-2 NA CASSFDRSGDEQYF
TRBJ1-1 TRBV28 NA CASSGQSNTEAFF
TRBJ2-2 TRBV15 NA CATSSRSGELFF
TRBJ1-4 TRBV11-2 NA CASSQVATNEKLFF
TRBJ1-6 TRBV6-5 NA CASSTGTAYSPLHF
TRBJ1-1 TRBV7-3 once CASSDRQGAEAFF
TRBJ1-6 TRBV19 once CASSIGQGGNSPLHF
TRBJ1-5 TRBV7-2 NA CASSRRLEAQHF
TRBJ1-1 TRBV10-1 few CASSARENTEAFF
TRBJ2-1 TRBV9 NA CASSSSTGASGNNEQFF
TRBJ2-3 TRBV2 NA CASSKGTSGTDTQYF
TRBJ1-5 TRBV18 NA CASSPRTVNNQPQHF
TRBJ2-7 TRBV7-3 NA CASSSRGHREQYF
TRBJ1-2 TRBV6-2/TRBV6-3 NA CASIPSRSLGGNYGYTF
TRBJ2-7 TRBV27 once CASSLSKFTGTYEQYF
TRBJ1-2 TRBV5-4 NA CASSSRTGSNYGYTF
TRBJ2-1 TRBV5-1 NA CASSPIKYNEQFF
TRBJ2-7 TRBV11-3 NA CASSLAGGDFYEQYF
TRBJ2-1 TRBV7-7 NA CASSLGDSPYNEQFF
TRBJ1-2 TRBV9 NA CASSVGQGNYGYTF
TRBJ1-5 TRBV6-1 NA CASSDMGGGQPQHF
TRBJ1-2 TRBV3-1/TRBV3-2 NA CASSGRGTNYGYTF
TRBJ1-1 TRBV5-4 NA CASSRKDILNTEAFF
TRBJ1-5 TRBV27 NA CASSIRQGTRQPQHF